The clone carrying this T cell receptor beta chain appeared many times. As yet, its antigen is unknown. This CDR3 spans 13 amino acids. The germline V gene encodes CDR1 MDHEN and CDR2 SYDVKM. V lost 5 bases and J 7 bases, leaving 14 bases between the germline ends. The data are from a study of T cell repertoires in cytomegalovirus infection. Study-level points and caveats: Dominating the ex vivo response were HLA-C-restricted CMV-specific TCR beta clonotypes.

One entry per CDR3 protein results from TCRdb running MiXCR on the reads. The sample includes approximately 250,000 distinct CDR3 sequences, 9.1% seen only once; the top ten take less than 15%. The rearrangement joins TRBV28 to TRBJ1-1; possible D gene TRBD1, 6 bases. The sequenced sample consisted of PBMCs. This clonotype was obtained from a human donor in good health (CMV status not recorded). Some clones in this sample may be carry-over from other donors' samples. The chain's CDR3 is CASSPSRGSEAFF. CDR3 in DNA: TGTGCCAGCAGTCCGTCGAGGGGGAGTGAAGCTTTCTTT.